Each of the 29 T cell receptor beta chains below was sequenced from the same sample in a study of glioma-infiltrating T cells. Amplification of TCR alpha and beta CDR3 regions from RNA used iRepertoire nested multiplex PCR. TCRdb re-called the multiplex PCR reads with MiXCR, one entry per CDR3 protein. This sample has approximately 190,000 distinct CDR3 sequences, with around 32% found just once. Sequencing was done on a sample of glioma tissue, nonneoplastic brain tissue, or PBMCs (not recorded which). The source is a human donor with low-grade glioma or glioblastoma, undergoing nonglioma brain surgery, or in good health (not recorded which).

This clonotype was recorded at least ten times. The chain recombines TRBV10-3 with TRBJ2-7, with 7 bases matching TRBD1. CDR1 and CDR2 from the germline V gene are ENHRY and SYGVKD. This CDR3 has 12 residues. Germline trimming cut 10 bases from V and 3 bases from J; bases unmatched to any gene: 6. The CDR3 here is CATGQENYEQYF. CDR3 DNA sequence: TGTGCCACCGGACAGGAGAACTACGAGCAGTACTTC.

As regards this clonotype: This clone may be a read error of a much larger clone one base away. The final CDR3 position lacks the conserved phenylalanine or tryptophan, pointing to a likely read error. V usage is TRBV29-1 and J usage is TRBJ1-2, with 7 bases identical to TRBD1. The CDR3 is made up of 12 amino acids. The J segment lost 7 bases and the V segment lost 1 base, leaving 3 bases of the junction unmatched. CDR1 is SQVTM, CDR2 ANQGSEA, per germline. Here the CDR3 DNA reads TGCAGCGTTGAAGGACAGGGTGGTGGCTACACCCTC. This encodes CSVEGQGGGYTL.

This clonotype was recorded at least ten times. The chain has TRBV5-5 and TRBJ1-2; 7 bases map to TRBD1. CDR1 is SGHKS, CDR2 YYEKEE, per germline (reference sequence). The J segment lost 4 bases and the V segment lost 0 bases, leaving 3 bases of the junction unmatched. The CDR3 runs 14 residues. CDR3: CASSLGGGIYGYTF. DNA of the CDR3: TGTGCCAGCAGCTTGGGAGGGGGCATCTATGGCTACACCTTC.

Regarding this clonotype: Given a much more abundant clone one base away, this may be a read error. The CDR3 nucleotides read TGCAGTGCTAGGGAGTGGGGGGATGAGGGATACAATGAGCAGTTCTTC. The encoded protein is CSAREWGDEGYNEQFF. The V and J genes are TRBV20-1 and TRBJ2-1; TRBD2 is a possible D gene (6 bases). Germline lookup yields CDR1 DFQATT and CDR2 SNEGSKA (reference sequence). V shed 3 bases and J shed 4 bases, with 19 bases lying between them. The CDR3 has 16 amino acids.

V and J are TRBV29-1 and TRBJ2-7, with D possibly matching TRBD1 (5 bases). Germline V lookup: CDR1 SQVTM, CDR2 ANQGSEA. This CDR3 is built from 13 residues. Trimming pared 6 bases from V and 0 bases from J, leaving 12 bases between. The CDR3 loop is CSVSAGRSYEQYF. For the CDR3, the DNA is TGCAGCGTATCGGCAGGGCGCTCCTACGAGCAGTACTTC.

The chain combines TRBV4-1 with TRBJ2-1; a possible D gene is TRBD2 (6 bases). Trimming took off 6 bases at V and 8 bases at J, with 20 bases between the two ends. This CDR3 is built from 15 residues. The germline gives CDR1 MGHRA, CDR2 YSYEKL. The CDR3 DNA reads as TGCGCCAGCAGGAGGGAAACGGGAGCGGGTTATGAGCAGTTCTTC. It encodes CASRRETGAGYEQFF.

V usage is TRBV2 and J usage is TRBJ2-7, with 8 bases aligning to TRBD1. CDR1 SNHLY and CDR2 FYNNEI come from the germline V gene. The ends lost 8 bases at V and 4 bases at J; junction bases unmatched: 13. This CDR3 is 15 amino acids long. DNA of the CDR3: TGTGCCAGCCGCCCCGGACAGGGAGGAAGGTACGAGCAGTACTTC. Amino acid sequence: CASRPGQGGRYEQYF.

This clonotype was seen a handful of times. This chain connects TRBV19 to TRBJ2-3; no reliable D call. This CDR3 spans 12 amino acids. The germline V gene has CDR1 LNHDA and CDR2 SQIVND (reference sequence). Trimming removed 5 bases at V and 5 bases at J, with 8 bases between. The CDR3 region is CASSRRQDTQYF. CDR3 DNA sequence: TGTGCCAGTAGTCGCCGACAAGATACGCAGTATTTT. Full variable domain (rest looked up from reference TRBV19 and TRBJ2-3): DGGITQSPKYLFRKEGQNVTLSCEQNLNHDAMYWYRQDPGQGLRLIYYSQIVNDFQKGDIAEGYSVSREKKESFPLTVTSAQKNPTAFYLCASSRRQDTQYFGPGTRLTVL.

This clonotype was detected many times. CDR3 sequence reads: CASRDFNTGELFF. CDR3 nucleotides: TGTGCCAGCAGGGACTTTAACACCGGGGAGCTGTTTTTT. The chain carries TRBV28 and TRBJ2-2; perhaps TRBD2 as D (5 bases). Trimming took off 6 bases at V and 2 bases at J, with 7 bases between the two ends. Germline lookup yields CDR1 MDHEN and CDR2 SYDVKM. The CDR3 sequence is 13 residues long.

To note about this clonotype: A read error may be the cause here, since a much bigger clone is one base away. This chain links TRBV18 with TRBJ1-3; 8 nucleotides align to TRBD1. V was pared by 3 bases and J by 8 bases, with 12 bases of the junction left unmatched. In germline, CDR1 is KGHSH, CDR2 LQKENI. The CDR3 is made up of 16 amino acids. CDR3 region: CASSPQGAPLEDTIYF. The CDR3 DNA follows: TGTGCCAGCTCACCCCAGGGGGCGCCCCTTGAGGACACCATATATTTT.

Concerning this clonotype itself: At one end the junction does not follow the germline gene, possibly because of a read error. This chain joins TRBV28 and TRBJ2-1, with TRBD2 matching 7 bases. Germline V gene lookup returns CDR1 MDHEN and CDR2 SYDVKM. The CDR3 is made up of 16 amino acids. The CDR3: CASSTLRENNYNKQFF. Here the CDR3 DNA reads TGTGCCAGCAGTACGTTGCGGGAGAACAATTACAATAAGCAGTTCTTC.

The chain's CDR3 is CAWSIGNQPQHF. The CDR3 DNA reads as TGTGCCTGGAGTATAGGGAATCAGCCCCAGCATTTT. J is TRBJ1-5 and V is TRBV30; D gene unclear. This CDR3 has 12 amino acids. Germline values: CDR1 GTSNPN, CDR2 SVGIG (reference sequence). Trimming removed 2 bases at V and 4 bases at J, with 6 bases between.

This clonotype was found many times. The V call is TRBV6-1, the J call TRBJ2-7, with D perhaps TRBD1 or TRBD2 (5 bases each). The CDR3 is 14 residues long. V was pared by 5 bases and J by 2 bases, with 13 bases between. CDR1 is MNHNS, CDR2 SASEGT, per germline. Here the CDR3 reads CASSYDVGPYEQYF. The DNA for the CDR3 is TGTGCCAGCAGTTATGACGTGGGACCCTACGAGCAGTACTTC.

Of note for this clonotype: Possible read error: a much larger clone is one base away. The chain is built from TRBV11-2 and TRBJ2-3, with 10 nucleotides matching TRBD2. The germline V gene has CDR1 SGHAT and CDR2 FQNNGV. The CDR3 consists of 16 residues. CDR3 coding DNA: TGTGCCAGCAGCGAAAACGGACTAGCGGACACAGATACGCGGTATTTT. This gives the protein CASSENGLADTDTRYF.

At least ten counts were recorded for this clonotype. This chain joins TRBV6-1 and TRBJ1-3; no definite D call. Germline V lookup: CDR1 MNHNS, CDR2 SASEGT. V dropped 7 bases and J dropped 0 bases, with 19 bases sitting between them. The CDR3 length is 17 residues. CDR3 in DNA: TGTGCCAGCACCCTGAACCCTTTACAGAGCTCTGGAAACACCATATATTTT. Its translation is CASTLNPLQSSGNTIYF.

In its sample, this clonotype was seen many times. This chain joins TRBV7-9 and TRBJ1-1; TRBD1 is a possible D gene (6 bases). CDR1 SEHNR and CDR2 FQNEAQ come from the germline V gene (reference sequence). Trimming removed 3 bases from V and 4 bases from J, with 9 bases in between. The CDR3 extends over 13 amino acids. DNA of the CDR3: TGTGCCAGCAGCTTTGTCAGGGGCACTGAAGCTTTCTTT. Amino acid sequence: CASSFVRGTEAFF.

This clonotype was detected ten times or more. The J gene is TRBJ2-7, the V gene TRBV20-1; no definite D call. The germline V and J ends were trimmed by 5 bases and 3 bases, with 14 bases remaining between them. CDR3 length: 13 amino acids. Germline-derived CDR1 and CDR2 are DFQATT and SNEGSKA (reference sequence). The CDR3 nucleotides read TGCAGTGCTGCCACCGCCACCGGCTACGAGCAGTACTTC. It is translated as CSAATATGYEQYF.

A remark on this clonotype: A single base separates this from a much larger clone, so it may be a read error. This rearrangement joins TRBV13 to TRBJ1-2, with TRBD1 identical over 8 bases. This CDR3 comprises 15 residues. Trimming took 4 bases from V and 9 from J; bases not matched to a gene: 13. Germline V gives CDR1 PRHDT, CDR2 FYEKMQ (reference sequence). CDR3 bases: TGTGCCAGCAGCTCCCGTCCCATGACAGGGGATAGCTACACCTTC. Translated, it gives CASSSRPMTGDSYTF.

The sample holds many counts of this clonotype. The gene calls are TRBV2 and TRBJ2-7; a possible D gene is TRBD2 (6 bases). V was pared by 7 bases and J by 8 bases, with 18 bases between. This CDR3 is built from 13 residues. Per the germline V gene, CDR1 is SNHLY and CDR2 is FYNNEI. Here the CDR3 reads CASIQREFPKQYF. In nucleotides, the CDR3 is TGTGCCAGCATCCAACGGGAGTTTCCCAAGCAGTACTTC.

This clonotype was seen a handful of times. CDR3 DNA: TGCGCCAGCAGCGGGACAGGGGGCGGCACAGATACGCAGTATTTT. This encodes CASSGTGGGTDTQYF. The chain recombines TRBV4-3 with TRBJ2-3; 12 bases agree with TRBD1. The germline gives CDR1 LGHNA, CDR2 YSLEER. V trimming: 5 bases; J trimming: 1 base; junction bases outside the gene matches: 1. The CDR3 totals 15 residues.

As for this clonotype: A read error is possible here, since a much larger clone lies one base away. V gene TRBV7-2 combines with J gene TRBJ2-4, with 7 bases matching TRBD1. Germline values: CDR1 SGHTA, CDR2 FQGNSA. There are 14 residues in the CDR3. The CDR3 here is CASSLAQGEYIKYF. The CDR3 bases are TGTGCCAGCAGCTTAGCCCAGGGGGAGTACATTAAGTACTTC.

This clonotype has ten or more counts. The chain is built from TRBV20-1 and TRBJ2-4; 10 nucleotides align to TRBD1. The CDR3 is 14 residues long. The V gene end was trimmed by 6 bases and the J gene end by 7 bases; junction bases not matched to a gene: 9. Germline CDR1 reads DFQATT; CDR2 reads SNEGSKA (reference sequence). The CDR3 reads CSAGRGQGNNIQYF. The CDR3 nucleotides are TGCAGTGCCGGTAGGGGACAGGGGAACAACATTCAGTACTTC.

This chain joins TRBV7-2 and TRBJ1-1; no firm D call. Germline-derived CDR1 and CDR2 are SGHTA and FQGNSA. Trimming took 5 bases from V and 5 from J, leaving 15 bases between them. The CDR3 covers 14 residues. CDR3 nucleotides: TGTGCCAGCAGCCCCTATTCGAGTAGTACTGAAGCTTTCTTT. Translated, it gives CASSPYSSSTEAFF. The entire variable domain, with the rest obtained from reference TRBV7-2 and TRBJ1-1, is as follows: GAGVSQSPSNKVTEKGKDVELRCDPISGHTALYWYRQSLGQGLEFLIYFQGNSAPDKSGLPSDRFSAERTGGSVSTLTIQRTQQEDSAVYLCASSPYSSSTEAFFGQGTRLTVV.

V and J are TRBV10-3 and TRBJ2-2; maybe TRBD2 (6 bases). V lost 9 bases and J lost 1, with 18 bases in between. Germline CDR1 and CDR2: ENHRY and SYGVKD. The CDR3 contains 16 residues. CDR3 sequence reads: CAIPRGSGLNTGELFF. The CDR3 DNA sequence: TGTGCCATTCCGCGGGGTAGCGGTTTGAACACCGGGGAGCTGTTTTTT.

V and J are TRBV6-2 or TRBV6-3 and TRBJ2-7; a possible D gene is TRBD2 (5 bases). The CDR3 is 14 amino acids. V was clipped by 2 bases and J by 8 bases, with 16 bases between them. Germline CDR1 and CDR2: MNHEY and SVGEGT. The CDR3 DNA sequence: TGTGCCAGCAGTTACGGAGCTAGAGGGAGCAAGCAGTACTTC. Its translation is CASSYGARGSKQYF.

This clonotype was recorded at least ten times. The chain couples TRBV20-1 to TRBJ2-3; D is undetermined. Germline V gene sequence: CDR1 DFQATT, CDR2 SNEGSKA (reference sequence). The CDR3 is 13 amino acids. V lost 1 base, J lost 1 base, and 6 bases lay in between. This CDR3 is CSARVTGTDTQYF. Here the CDR3 DNA reads TGCAGTGCTAGAGTAACTGGCACAGATACGCAGTATTTT.

This clonotype was recorded many times. V usage is TRBV20-1 and J usage is TRBJ2-3, with D perhaps TRBD2 (5 bases). From germline, CDR1 is DFQATT and CDR2 SNEGSKA (reference sequence). The CDR3 length is 14 residues. The germline V and J ends were trimmed by 3 bases and 6 bases, with 16 bases remaining between them. The CDR3 DNA follows: TGCAGTGCTAGTTCGGGAATGGAAGTGGATACGCAGTATTTT. It codes for CSASSGMEVDTQYF.

A remark on this clonotype: Being one base from a much bigger clone, this may be a read error. This chain uses TRBV7-9 with TRBJ2-7, with no clear D. CDR1 is SEHNR and CDR2 is FQNEAQ in the germline V gene (reference sequence). Trimming left V 6 bases short and J 7 bases short, with 16 bases between. This CDR3 has 13 amino acids. CDR3 in DNA: TGTGCCAGCAGGAACGACCTGACCGTGGAGCAGTACTTC. Its translation: CASRNDLTVEQYF.

Note on this clonotype: A much larger clone lies a single base off, so this may be a read error. The chain is built from TRBV27 and TRBJ2-1; D may be TRBD1 (6 bases). V lost 3 bases and J lost 12, with 12 bases in between. The CDR3 length is 12 residues. Germline V lookup: CDR1 MNHEY, CDR2 SMNVEV (reference sequence). CDR3: CASSFGGGPQFF. Here the CDR3 DNA reads TGTGCCAGCAGTTTTGGGGGCGGACCGCAGTTCTTC.